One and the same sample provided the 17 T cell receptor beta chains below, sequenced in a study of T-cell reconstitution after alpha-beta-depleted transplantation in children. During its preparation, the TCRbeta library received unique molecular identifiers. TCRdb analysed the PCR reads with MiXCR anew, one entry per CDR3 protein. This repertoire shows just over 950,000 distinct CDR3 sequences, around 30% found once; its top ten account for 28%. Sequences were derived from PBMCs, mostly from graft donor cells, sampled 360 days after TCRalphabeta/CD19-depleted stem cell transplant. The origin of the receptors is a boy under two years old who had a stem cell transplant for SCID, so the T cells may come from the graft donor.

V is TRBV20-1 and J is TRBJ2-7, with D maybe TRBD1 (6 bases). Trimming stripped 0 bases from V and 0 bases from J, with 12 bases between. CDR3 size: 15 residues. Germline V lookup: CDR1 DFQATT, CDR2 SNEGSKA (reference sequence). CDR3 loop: CSAREDRVYSYEQYF. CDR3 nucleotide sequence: TGCAGTGCTAGAGAGGACAGAGTCTACTCCTACGAGCAGTACTTC.

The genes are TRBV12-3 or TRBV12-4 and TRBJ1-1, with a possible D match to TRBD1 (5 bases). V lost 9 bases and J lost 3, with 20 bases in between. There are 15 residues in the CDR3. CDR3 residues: CARTKQQGAYTEAFF. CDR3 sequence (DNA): TGTGCCAGGACGAAACAACAAGGGGCCTACACTGAAGCTTTCTTT.

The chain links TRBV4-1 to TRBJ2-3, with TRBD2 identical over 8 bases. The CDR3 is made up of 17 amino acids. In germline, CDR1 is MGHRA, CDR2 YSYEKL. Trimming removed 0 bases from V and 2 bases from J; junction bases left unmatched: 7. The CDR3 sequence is CASSQDGAGAFTDTQYF. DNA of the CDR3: TGCGCCAGCAGCCAAGATGGAGCGGGGGCTTTCACAGATACGCAGTATTTT.

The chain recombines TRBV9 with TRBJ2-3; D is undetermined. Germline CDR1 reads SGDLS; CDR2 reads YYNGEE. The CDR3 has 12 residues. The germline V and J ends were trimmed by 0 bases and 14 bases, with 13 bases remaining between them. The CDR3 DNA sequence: TGTGCCAGCAGCGTAGACGTGGCGGTGCCGTATTTT. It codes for CASSVDVAVPYF.

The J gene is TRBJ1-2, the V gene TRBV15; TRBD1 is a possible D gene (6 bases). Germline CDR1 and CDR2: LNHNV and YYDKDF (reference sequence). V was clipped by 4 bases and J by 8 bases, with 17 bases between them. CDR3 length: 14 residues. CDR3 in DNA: TGTGCCACCAGCACCGCTTTACCAGGGGTCGGCTACACCTTC. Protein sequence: CATSTALPGVGYTF.

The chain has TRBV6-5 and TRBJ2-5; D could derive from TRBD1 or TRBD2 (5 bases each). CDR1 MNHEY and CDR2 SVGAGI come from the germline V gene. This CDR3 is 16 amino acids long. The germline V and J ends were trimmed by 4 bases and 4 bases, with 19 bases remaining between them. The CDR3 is CASSSLDATRGETQYF. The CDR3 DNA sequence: TGTGCCAGCAGTTCCCTGGACGCAACTAGGGGAGAGACCCAGTACTTC.

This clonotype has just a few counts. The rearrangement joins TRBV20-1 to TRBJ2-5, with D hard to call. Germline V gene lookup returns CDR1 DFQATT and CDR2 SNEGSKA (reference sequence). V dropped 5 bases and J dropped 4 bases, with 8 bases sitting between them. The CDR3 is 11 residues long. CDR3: CSAPFGETQYF. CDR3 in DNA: TGCAGTGCTCCCTTCGGAGAGACCCAGTACTTC.

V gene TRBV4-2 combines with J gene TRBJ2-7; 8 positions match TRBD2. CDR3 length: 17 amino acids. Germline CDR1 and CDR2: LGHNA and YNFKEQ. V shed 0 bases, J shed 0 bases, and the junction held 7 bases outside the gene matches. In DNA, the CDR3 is TGTGCCAGCAGCCAAGATCTTAAGCGGGGGAGCTCCTACGAGCAGTACTTC. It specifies CASSQDLKRGSSYEQYF.

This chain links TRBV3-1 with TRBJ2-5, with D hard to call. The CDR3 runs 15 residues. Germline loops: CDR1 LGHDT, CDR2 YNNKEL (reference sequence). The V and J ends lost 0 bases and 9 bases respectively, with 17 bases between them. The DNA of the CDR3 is TGTGCCAGCAGCCAAGAGTCTGGTCGCCAGGAGCCCCAGTACTTC. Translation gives CASSQESGRQEPQYF.

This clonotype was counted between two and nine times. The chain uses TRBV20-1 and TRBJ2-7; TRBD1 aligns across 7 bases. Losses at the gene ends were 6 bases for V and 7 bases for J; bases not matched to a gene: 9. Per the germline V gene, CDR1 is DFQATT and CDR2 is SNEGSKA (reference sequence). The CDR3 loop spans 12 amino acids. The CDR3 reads CSADREPGEQYF. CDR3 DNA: TGCAGTGCCGACAGGGAGCCGGGTGAGCAGTACTTC.

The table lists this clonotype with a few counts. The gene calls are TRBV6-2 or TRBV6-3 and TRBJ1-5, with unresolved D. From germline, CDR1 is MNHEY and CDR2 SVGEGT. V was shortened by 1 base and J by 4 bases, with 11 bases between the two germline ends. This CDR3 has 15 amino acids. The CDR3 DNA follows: TGTGCCAGCAGTTACTTGGGGAGGCTGAATCAGCCCCAGCATTTT. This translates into CASSYLGRLNQPQHF.

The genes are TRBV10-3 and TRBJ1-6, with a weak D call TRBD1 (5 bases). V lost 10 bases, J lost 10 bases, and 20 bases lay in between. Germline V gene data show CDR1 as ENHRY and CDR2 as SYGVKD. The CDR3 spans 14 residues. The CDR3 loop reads CATQKDTSNSPLHF. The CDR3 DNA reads TGTGCCACTCAAAAGGACACCAGCAACTCACCCCTCCACTTT.

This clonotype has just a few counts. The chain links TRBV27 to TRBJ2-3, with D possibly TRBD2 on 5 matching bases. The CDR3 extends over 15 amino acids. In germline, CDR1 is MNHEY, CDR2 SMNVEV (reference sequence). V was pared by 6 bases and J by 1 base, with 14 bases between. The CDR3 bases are TGTGCCAGCAGAGCATGGAGGCTCCGCACAGATACGCAGTATTTT. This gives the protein CASRAWRLRTDTQYF.

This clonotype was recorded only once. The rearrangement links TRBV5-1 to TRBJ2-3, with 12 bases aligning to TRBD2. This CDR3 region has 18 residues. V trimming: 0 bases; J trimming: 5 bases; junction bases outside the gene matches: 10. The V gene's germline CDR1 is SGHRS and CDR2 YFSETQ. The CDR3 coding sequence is TGCGCCAGCAGCTTGGGGACCCTAGCGGGGGGGCCGGAAGATACGCAGTATTTT. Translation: CASSLGTLAGGPEDTQYF.

CDR3 nucleotides: TGTGCCAGCAGTGGGGCAGGGGGGAACACTGAAGCTTTCTTT. Amino acids: CASSGAGGNTEAFF. The chain employs TRBV7-9 and TRBJ1-1; TRBD1 agrees at 7 bases. With 6 bases clipped from V and 1 base from J, the junction kept 5 bases outside the gene matches. The germline V gene encodes CDR1 SEHNR and CDR2 FQNEAQ (reference sequence). The CDR3 has 14 amino acids.

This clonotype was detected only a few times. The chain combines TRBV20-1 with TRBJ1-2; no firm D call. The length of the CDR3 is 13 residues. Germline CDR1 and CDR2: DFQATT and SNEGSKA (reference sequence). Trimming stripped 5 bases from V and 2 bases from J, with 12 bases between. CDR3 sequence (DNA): TGCAGTGCTGTACGGGCATTGAACTATGGCTACACCTTC. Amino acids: CSAVRALNYGYTF.

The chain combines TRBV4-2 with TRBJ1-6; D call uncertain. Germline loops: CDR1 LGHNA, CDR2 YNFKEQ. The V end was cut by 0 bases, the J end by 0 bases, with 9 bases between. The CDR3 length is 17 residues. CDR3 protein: CASSQDPASSYNSPLHF. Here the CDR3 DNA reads TGTGCCAGCAGCCAAGATCCAGCGAGCTCCTATAATTCACCCCTCCACTTT.